A single sample gave rise to the 16 T cell receptor beta chains below, sequenced in a study of cytomegalovirus exposure and HLA in healthy donors. PCR employed 60 Vbeta and 13 Jbeta primers. The method was immunoSEQ multiplex PCR; TCRdb's version includes in-frame clones alone and lacks a portion of them. The data contain roughly 150,000 clones, approximately 72% of them seen just once; the ten biggest clones take up approximately 2%. The specimen was PBMCs. The receptors derive from a man aged 35-49 years in good health and CMV-seronegative.

This chain's CDR3 is CASSEARSTFEAFF. DNA for the CDR3: TGTGCCAGCAGTGAAGCGCGGAGCACCTTTGAAGCTTTCTTT. This sequence joins TRBV6-1 and TRBJ1-1; no firm D call. Germline lookup yields CDR1 MNHNS and CDR2 SASEGT. CDR3 size: 14 residues. Trimming took off 0 bases at V and 7 bases at J, with 12 bases between the two ends.

This CDR3 is CASSAQGYEQYF. CDR3 nucleotides: TGTGCCAGCAGTGCCCAGGGCTACGAGCAGTACTTC. The chain combines TRBV25-1 with TRBJ2-7, with D possibly TRBD1 on 5 matching bases. This CDR3 spans 12 amino acids. Germline V gene sequence: CDR1 MGHDK, CDR2 SYGVNS. Trimming took 4 bases from V and 3 from J, leaving 7 bases between them.

This clone was found a few times. The rearrangement joins TRBV4-1 to TRBJ2-7, with 9 bases aligning to TRBD2. J gave up 7 bases and V 3 bases, and 13 bases lay outside the gene matches. Germline V gives CDR1 MGHRA, CDR2 YSYEKL. The CDR3 has 16 residues. The chain's CDR3 is CASSHRTSAPSGEQYF. For the CDR3, the DNA is TGCGCCAGCAGCCATAGGACTAGCGCCCCCTCAGGGGAGCAGTACTTC.

The chain couples TRBV21-1 to TRBJ2-2; the table assigns TRBD2, which was not confirmed against the DNA. TRBV21-1 is designated a pseudogene. CDR3 size: 13 residues. The CDR3 bases are TGTGCCAGCAGCAAGAGGAACACCGGGGAGCTGTTTTTT. It translates to CASSKRNTGELFF.

The CDR3 DNA follows: TGCGCCAGCGGGCAGGGATACCAAGGCTACACCTTC. It encodes CASGQGYQGYTF. V gene TRBV10-2 combines with J gene TRBJ1-2; the D gene is possibly TRBD1 (5 bases). This CDR3 has 12 amino acids. Trimming removed 8 bases from V and 8 bases from J, with 15 bases in between. CDR1 is WSHSY, CDR2 SAAADI, per germline.

The chain uses TRBV27 and TRBJ2-7, with TRBD1 identical over 8 bases. The CDR3 has 15 residues. V was clipped by 5 bases and J by 7 bases; unmatched bases: 13. Germline lookup yields CDR1 MNHEY and CDR2 SMNVEV (reference sequence). The CDR3 DNA reads as TGTGCCAGCAGTAGGGGACAGGAGAACCCTAAAGAGCAGTACTTC. Protein product: CASSRGQENPKEQYF.

V gene TRBV10-3 combines with J gene TRBJ1-2, with D possibly being TRBD1 (5 bases). Germline CDR1 ENHRY, CDR2 SYGVKD. V lost 3 bases and J lost 0, with 14 bases in between. This CDR3 is built from 16 residues. The CDR3 coding sequence is TGTGCCATCAGTGACCCCTACGACAGTTCTAACTATGGCTACACCTTC. Its protein product is CAISDPYDSSNYGYTF.

This rearrangement joins TRBV11-3 to TRBJ2-2; unclear D gene. Germline V gives CDR1 SGHNT, CDR2 YENEEA. The ends were cut back, 1 base at V and 6 bases at J, with 6 bases in the middle. The CDR3 is 13 residues long. CDR3 in DNA: TGTGCCAGCAGCTTAGTAGCCGCCGGGGAGCTGTTTTTT. It encodes CASSLVAAGELFF.

The V and J genes are TRBV7-9 and TRBJ2-7, with 8 bases aligning to TRBD2. Looked up from germline, CDR1 is SEHNR and CDR2 is FQNEAQ (reference sequence). The CDR3 loop spans 14 amino acids. V trimming: 5 bases; J trimming: 1 base; junction bases outside the gene matches: 4. The CDR3, as DNA: TGTGCCAGCAGCGAGGGACTAGAGTCCTACGAGCAGTACTTC. Its protein is CASSEGLESYEQYF. The full variable domain, in which reference TRBV7-9 and TRBJ2-7 provide the parts outside the CDR3, is DTGVSQNPRHKITKRGQNVTFRCDPISEHNRLYWYRQTLGQGPEFLTYFQNEAQLEKSRLLSDRFSAERPKGSFSTLEIQRTEQGDSAMYLCASSEGLESYEQYFGPGTRLTVT.

The chain joins TRBV7-9 to TRBJ2-5; 7 nucleotides align to TRBD2. Germline loops: CDR1 SEHNR, CDR2 FQNEAQ (reference sequence). The CDR3 covers 16 residues. Trimming removed 6 bases from V and 0 bases from J; junction bases left unmatched: 10. CDR3 DNA: TGTGCCAGCAGTCGGGGGGAACGCTTGAACCAAGAGACCCAGTACTTC. This encodes CASSRGERLNQETQYF.

The rearrangement uses TRBV13 and TRBJ2-3; 8 positions match TRBD1. Germline values: CDR1 PRHDT, CDR2 FYEKMQ (reference sequence). V lost 4 bases and J lost 4; bases outside the gene matches: 13. The CDR3 covers 17 residues. Written as DNA, the CDR3 is TGTGCCAGCAGCTCAAAGGAGACAGGGGAGGCGGCAGATACGCAGTATTTT. Translating gives CASSSKETGEAADTQYF.

The gene calls are TRBV9 and TRBJ1-1; possible D gene TRBD1, 5 bases. Germline loops: CDR1 SGDLS, CDR2 YYNGEE. Trimming cost V 3 bases and J 1 base, with 16 bases left between them. This CDR3 has 16 residues. This CDR3 reads CASSGGPGGPNTEAFF. The CDR3, as DNA: TGTGCCAGCAGCGGAGGCCCCGGGGGACCGAACACTGAAGCTTTCTTT.

The V call is TRBV30, the J call TRBJ2-7; TRBD2 aligns across 12 bases. Trimming at V came to 0 bases and at J to 3 bases, leaving 6 bases not matched to a gene. CDR1 and CDR2 (germline): GTSNPN, SVGIG (reference sequence). This CDR3 region has 16 residues. The CDR3 DNA sequence: TGTGCCTGGAGTGTTTGGACTAGCGGGACGAGCTACGAGCAGTACTTC. Encoded protein: CAWSVWTSGTSYEQYF.

CDR3: CSVEESGQNGYTF. CDR3 bases: TGCAGCGTTGAGGAATCAGGCCAGAATGGCTACACCTTC. The chain has TRBV29-1 and TRBJ1-2, with no clear D. The CDR3 covers 13 residues. CDR1 is SQVTM, CDR2 ANQGSEA, per germline. Trimming pared 3 bases from V and 6 bases from J, leaving 14 bases between.

The rearrangement links TRBV2 to TRBJ1-2; D remains ambiguous. Trimming stripped 7 bases from V and 3 bases from J, with 18 bases between. Germline V gene data show CDR1 as SNHLY and CDR2 as FYNNEI. CDR3 length: 15 amino acids. The CDR3 DNA follows: TGTGCCAGCACCCGGAGTCAGAACAACCACTATGGCTACACCTTC. This gives the protein CASTRSQNNHYGYTF.

The chain employs TRBV7-6 and TRBJ1-1, with 7 bases that match TRBD1. V lost 5 bases, J lost 8 bases, and 8 bases stayed unmatched. The germline V gene has CDR1 SGHVS and CDR2 FNYEAQ. The CDR3 totals 13 residues. The CDR3 reads CASSRQQGLEAFF. CDR3 coding DNA: TGTGCCAGCAGCCGTCAACAGGGGTTGGAAGCTTTCTTT.